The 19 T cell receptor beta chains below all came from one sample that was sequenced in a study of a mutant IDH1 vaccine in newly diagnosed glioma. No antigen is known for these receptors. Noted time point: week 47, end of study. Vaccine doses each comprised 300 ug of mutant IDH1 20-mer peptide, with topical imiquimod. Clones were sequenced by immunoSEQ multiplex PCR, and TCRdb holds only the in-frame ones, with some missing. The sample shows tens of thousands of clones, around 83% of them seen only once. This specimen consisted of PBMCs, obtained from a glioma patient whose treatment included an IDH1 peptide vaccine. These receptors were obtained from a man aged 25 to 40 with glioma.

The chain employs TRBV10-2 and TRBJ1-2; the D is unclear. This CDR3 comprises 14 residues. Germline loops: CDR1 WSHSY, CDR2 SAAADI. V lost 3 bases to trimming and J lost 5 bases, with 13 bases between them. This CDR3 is CASSDHYSAYGYTF. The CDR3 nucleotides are TGCGCCAGCAGTGACCATTATAGTGCATATGGCTACACCTTC.

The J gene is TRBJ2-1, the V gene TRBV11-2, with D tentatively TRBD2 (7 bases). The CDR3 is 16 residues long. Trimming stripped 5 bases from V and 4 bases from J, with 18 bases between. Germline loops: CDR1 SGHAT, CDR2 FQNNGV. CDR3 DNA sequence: TGTGCCAGCAGCACCGTTGCGGGGGCCTTATACAATGAGCAGTTCTTC. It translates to CASSTVAGALYNEQFF. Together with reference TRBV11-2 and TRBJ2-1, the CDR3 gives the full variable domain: EAGVAQSPRYKIIEKRQSVAFWCNPISGHATLYWYQQILGQGPKLLIQFQNNGVVDDSQLPKDRFSAERLKGVDSTLKIQPAKLEDSAVYLCASSTVAGALYNEQFFGPGTRLTVL.

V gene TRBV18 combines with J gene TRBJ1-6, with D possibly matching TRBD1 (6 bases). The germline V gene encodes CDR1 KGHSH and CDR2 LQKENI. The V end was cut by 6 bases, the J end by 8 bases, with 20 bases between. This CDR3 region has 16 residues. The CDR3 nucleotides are TGTGCCAGCTCTACTCAGCGAGCAGGGGCCGATTCACCCCTCCACTTT. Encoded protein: CASSTQRAGADSPLHF.

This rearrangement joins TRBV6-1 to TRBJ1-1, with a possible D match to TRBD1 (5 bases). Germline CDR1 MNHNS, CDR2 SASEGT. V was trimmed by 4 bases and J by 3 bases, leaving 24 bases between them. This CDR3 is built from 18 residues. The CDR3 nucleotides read TGTGCCAGCAGTGGACTCTGGGGGAGCTTCCAGTGGGACACTGAAGCTTTCTTT. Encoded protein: CASSGLWGSFQWDTEAFF.

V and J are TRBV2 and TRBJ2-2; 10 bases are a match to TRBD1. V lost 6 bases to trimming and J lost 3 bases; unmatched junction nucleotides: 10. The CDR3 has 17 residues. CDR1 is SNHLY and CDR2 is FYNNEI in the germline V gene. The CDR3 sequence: CASRLGPGQGYTGELFF. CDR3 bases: TGTGCCAGCAGATTAGGACCGGGACAGGGGTACACCGGGGAGCTGTTTTTT.

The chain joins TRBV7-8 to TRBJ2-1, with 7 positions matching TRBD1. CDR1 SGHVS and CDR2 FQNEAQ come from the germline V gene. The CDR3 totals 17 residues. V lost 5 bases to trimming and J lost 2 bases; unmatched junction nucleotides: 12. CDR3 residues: CASSPLLTGPTYNEQFF. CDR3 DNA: TGTGCCAGCAGCCCCCTTTTGACAGGGCCGACCTACAATGAGCAGTTCTTC.

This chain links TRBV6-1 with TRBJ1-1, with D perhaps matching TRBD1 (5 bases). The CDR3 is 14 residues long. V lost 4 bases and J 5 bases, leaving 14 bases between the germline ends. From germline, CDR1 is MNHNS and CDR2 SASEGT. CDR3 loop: CASSGGGAQTEAFF. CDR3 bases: TGTGCCAGCAGTGGCGGAGGGGCGCAGACTGAAGCTTTCTTT.

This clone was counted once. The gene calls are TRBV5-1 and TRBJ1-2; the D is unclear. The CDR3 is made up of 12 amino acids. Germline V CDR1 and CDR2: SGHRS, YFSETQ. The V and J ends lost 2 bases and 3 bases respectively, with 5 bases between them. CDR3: CASSFGDYGYTF. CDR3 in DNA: TGCGCCAGCAGCTTCGGGGACTATGGCTACACCTTC.

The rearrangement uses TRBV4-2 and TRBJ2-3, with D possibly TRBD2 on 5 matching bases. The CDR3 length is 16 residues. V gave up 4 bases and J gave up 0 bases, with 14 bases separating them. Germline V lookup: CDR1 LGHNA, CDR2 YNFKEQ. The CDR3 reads CASSRGDWTSTDTQYF. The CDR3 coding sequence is TGTGCCAGCAGCCGTGGCGACTGGACTAGCACAGATACGCAGTATTTT.

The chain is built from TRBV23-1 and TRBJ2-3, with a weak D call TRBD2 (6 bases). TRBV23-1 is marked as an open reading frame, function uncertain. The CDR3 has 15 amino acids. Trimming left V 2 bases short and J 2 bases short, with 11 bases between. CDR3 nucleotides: TGCGCCAGCAGTCAACTAGCGCGCCACACAGATACGCAGTATTTT. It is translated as CASSQLARHTDTQYF.

The CDR3 spells CASIPRPFSYQETQYF. Here the CDR3 DNA reads TGTGCCAGCATCCCTCGGCCTTTTTCGTACCAAGAGACCCAGTACTTC. J is TRBJ2-5 and V is TRBV28; no clear D gene. Deletions cut 7 bases from V and 0 bases from J, with 18 bases between. The length of the CDR3 is 16 residues. Looked up from germline, CDR1 is MDHEN and CDR2 is SYDVKM. The complete variable domain, with remaining parts taken from reference TRBV28 and TRBJ2-5, reads DVKVTQSSRYLVKRTGEKVFLECVQDMDHENMFWYRQDPGLGLRLIYFSYDVKMKEKGDIPEGYSVSREKKERFSLILESASTNQTSMYLCASIPRPFSYQETQYFGPGTRLLVL.

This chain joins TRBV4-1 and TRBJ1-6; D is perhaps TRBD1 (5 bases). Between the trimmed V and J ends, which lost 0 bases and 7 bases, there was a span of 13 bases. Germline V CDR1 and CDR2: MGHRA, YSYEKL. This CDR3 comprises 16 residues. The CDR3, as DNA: TGCGCCAGCAGCCAAGATCGCCAGGGACCAAATTCACCCCTCCACTTT. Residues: CASSQDRQGPNSPLHF.

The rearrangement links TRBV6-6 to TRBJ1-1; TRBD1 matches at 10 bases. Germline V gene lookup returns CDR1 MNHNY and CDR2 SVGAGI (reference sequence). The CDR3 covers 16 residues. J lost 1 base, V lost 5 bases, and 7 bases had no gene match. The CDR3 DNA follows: TGTGCCAGCAGTCCCCGGGACAGGGGAGGGAACACTGAAGCTTTCTTT. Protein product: CASSPRDRGGNTEAFF.

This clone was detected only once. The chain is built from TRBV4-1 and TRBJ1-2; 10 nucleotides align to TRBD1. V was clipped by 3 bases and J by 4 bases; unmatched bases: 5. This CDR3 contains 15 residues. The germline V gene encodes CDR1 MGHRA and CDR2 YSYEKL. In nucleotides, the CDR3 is TGCGCCAGCAGCCAGGGACAGGGGTTGATCTATGGCTACACCTTC. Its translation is CASSQGQGLIYGYTF.

CDR3 DNA sequence: TGTGCCAGCAGCTTATTTCCCGGGGAGCTGTTTTTT. Encoded protein: CASSLFPGELFF. The chain employs TRBV7-6 and TRBJ2-2; no clear D. The V and J ends lost 2 bases and 6 bases respectively, with 4 bases between them. CDR1 SGHVS and CDR2 FNYEAQ come from the germline V gene. The CDR3 runs 12 residues.

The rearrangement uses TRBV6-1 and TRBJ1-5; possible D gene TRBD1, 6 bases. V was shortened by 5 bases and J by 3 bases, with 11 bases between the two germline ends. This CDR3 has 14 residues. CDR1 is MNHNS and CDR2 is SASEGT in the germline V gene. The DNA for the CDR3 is TGTGCCAGCAGTCCCTCAGGGGTCAATCAGCCCCAGCATTTT. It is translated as CASSPSGVNQPQHF.

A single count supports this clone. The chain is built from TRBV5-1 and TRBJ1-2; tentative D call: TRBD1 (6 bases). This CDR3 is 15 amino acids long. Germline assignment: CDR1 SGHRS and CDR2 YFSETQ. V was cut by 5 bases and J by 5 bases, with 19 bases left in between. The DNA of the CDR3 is TGCGCCAGCAGGCTCCCGAGGACAGAAAAGTATGGCTACACCTTC. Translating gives CASRLPRTEKYGYTF.

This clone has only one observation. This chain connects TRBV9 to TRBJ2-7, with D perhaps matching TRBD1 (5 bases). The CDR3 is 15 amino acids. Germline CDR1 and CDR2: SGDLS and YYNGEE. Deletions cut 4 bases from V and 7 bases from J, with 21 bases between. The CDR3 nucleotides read TGTGCCAGCAGCCAGGGTAGGAGCCCTGTTGAGGAGCAGTACTTC. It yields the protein CASSQGRSPVEEQYF.

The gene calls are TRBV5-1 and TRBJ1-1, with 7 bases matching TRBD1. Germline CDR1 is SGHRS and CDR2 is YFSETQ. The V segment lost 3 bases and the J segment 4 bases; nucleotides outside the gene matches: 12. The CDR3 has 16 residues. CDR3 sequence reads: CASSSGRLTGATEAFF. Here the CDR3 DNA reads TGCGCCAGCAGCTCCGGAAGGCTTACAGGGGCCACTGAAGCTTTCTTT.